The subject of this entry is one TCR beta chain. TCRdb re-called the 5' RACE reads with MiXCR, one entry per CDR3 protein. Seen here are over 30,000 distinct CDR3 sequences, 26% observed once, and the top ten hold around 3.5%. Trimming shortened V by 1 base and J by 3 bases, and 13 bases separated the two germline ends. The CDR3 has 15 amino acids. Looked up from germline, CDR1 is SQVTM and CDR2 is ANQGSEA. The sequenced material came from naive CD4+ T cells sorted from a lymph node. Stated subset: naive CD4+ T cells, CD4+CD45RA+CD25-. The chain uses TRBV29-1 and TRBJ2-1; D assignment may be TRBD1 or TRBD2 (6 bases each). This receptor was taken from a female donor with breast cancer. CDR3 in DNA: TGCAGCGTTGAAGGGCCGGGGGCCTACTACAATGAGCAGTTCTTC. Amino acids: CSVEGPGAYYNEQFF.